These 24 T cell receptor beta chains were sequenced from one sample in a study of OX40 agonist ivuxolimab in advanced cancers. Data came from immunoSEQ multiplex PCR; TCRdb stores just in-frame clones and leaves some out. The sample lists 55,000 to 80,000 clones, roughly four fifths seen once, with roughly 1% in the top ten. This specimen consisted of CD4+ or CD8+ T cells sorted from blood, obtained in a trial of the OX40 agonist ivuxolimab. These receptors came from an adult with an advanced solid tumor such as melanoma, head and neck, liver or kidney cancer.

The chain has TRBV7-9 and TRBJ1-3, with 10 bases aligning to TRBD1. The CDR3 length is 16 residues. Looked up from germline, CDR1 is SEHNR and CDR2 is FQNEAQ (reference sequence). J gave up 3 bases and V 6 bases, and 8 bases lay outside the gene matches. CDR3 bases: TGTGCCAGCAGGTCGACCGGGACAGGGGTTGGAAACACCATATATTTT. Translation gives CASRSTGTGVGNTIYF.

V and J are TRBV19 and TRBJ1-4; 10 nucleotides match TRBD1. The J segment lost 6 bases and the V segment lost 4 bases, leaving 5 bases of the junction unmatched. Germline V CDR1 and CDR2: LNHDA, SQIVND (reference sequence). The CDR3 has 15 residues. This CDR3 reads CASSTPGQGYEKLFF. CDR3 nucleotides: TGTGCCAGTAGTACTCCGGGACAGGGGTATGAAAAACTGTTTTTT.

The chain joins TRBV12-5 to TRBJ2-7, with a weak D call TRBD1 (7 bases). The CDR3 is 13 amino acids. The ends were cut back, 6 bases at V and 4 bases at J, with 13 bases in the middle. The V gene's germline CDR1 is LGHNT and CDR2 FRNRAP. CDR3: CASGRDSQYEQYF. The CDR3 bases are TGTGCTAGTGGGCGGGACAGTCAATACGAGCAGTACTTC.

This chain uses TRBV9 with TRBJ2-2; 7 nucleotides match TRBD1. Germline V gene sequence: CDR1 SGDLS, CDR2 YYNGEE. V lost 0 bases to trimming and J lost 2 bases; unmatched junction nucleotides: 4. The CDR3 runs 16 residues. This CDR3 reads CASSVVGQLNTGELFF. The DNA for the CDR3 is TGTGCCAGCAGCGTAGTGGGACAGCTAAACACCGGGGAGCTGTTTTTT.

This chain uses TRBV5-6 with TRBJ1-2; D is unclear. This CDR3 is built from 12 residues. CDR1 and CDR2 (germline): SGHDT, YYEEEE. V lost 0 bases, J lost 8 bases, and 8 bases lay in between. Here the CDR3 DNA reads TGTGCCAGCAGCTTGGCCGGGAGAGGCTACACCTTC. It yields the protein CASSLAGRGYTF.

CDR3 in amino acids: CASSLGSRVGQPQHF. Here the CDR3 DNA reads TGTGCCAGCAGCTTGGGTTCCAGGGTAGGTCAGCCCCAGCATTTT. The gene calls are TRBV5-6 and TRBJ1-5; weak D call: TRBD1 (5 bases). The germline V gene has CDR1 SGHDT and CDR2 YYEEEE. Trimming cost V 0 bases and J 6 bases, with 13 bases left between them. The CDR3 contains 15 residues.

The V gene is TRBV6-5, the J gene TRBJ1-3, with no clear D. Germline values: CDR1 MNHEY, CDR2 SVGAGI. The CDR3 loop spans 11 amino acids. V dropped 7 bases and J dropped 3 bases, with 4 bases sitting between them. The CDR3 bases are TGTGCCAGCAACAATGGAAACACCATATATTTT. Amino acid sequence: CASNNGNTIYF.

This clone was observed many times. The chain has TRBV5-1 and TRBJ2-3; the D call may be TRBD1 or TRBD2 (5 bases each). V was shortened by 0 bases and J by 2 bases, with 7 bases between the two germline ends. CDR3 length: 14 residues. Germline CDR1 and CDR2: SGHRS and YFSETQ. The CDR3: CASSLGGFTDTQYF. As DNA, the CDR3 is TGCGCCAGCAGCTTGGGGGGGTTCACAGATACGCAGTATTTT.

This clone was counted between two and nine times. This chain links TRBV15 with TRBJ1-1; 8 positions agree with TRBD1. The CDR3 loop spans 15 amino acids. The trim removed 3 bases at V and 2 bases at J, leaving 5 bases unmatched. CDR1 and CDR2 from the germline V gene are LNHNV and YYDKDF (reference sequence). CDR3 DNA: TGTGCCACCAGCAGTACCCAGGGGGCCAACACTGAAGCTTTCTTT. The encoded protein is CATSSTQGANTEAFF.

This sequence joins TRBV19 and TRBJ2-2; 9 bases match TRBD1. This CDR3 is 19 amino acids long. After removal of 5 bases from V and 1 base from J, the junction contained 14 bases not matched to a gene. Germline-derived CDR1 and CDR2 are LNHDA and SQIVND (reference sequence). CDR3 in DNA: TGTGCCAGTAGTGGGGACAGGGAGGGCTTGATGAGGAACACCGGGGAGCTGTTTTTT. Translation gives CASSGDREGLMRNTGELFF.

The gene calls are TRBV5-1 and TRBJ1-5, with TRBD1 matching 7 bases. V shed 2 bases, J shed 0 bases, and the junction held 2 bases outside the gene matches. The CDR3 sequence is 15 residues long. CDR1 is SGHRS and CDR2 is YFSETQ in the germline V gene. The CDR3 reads CASSLQGHSNQPQHF. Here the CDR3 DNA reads TGCGCCAGCAGCTTACAGGGGCATAGCAATCAGCCCCAGCATTTT.

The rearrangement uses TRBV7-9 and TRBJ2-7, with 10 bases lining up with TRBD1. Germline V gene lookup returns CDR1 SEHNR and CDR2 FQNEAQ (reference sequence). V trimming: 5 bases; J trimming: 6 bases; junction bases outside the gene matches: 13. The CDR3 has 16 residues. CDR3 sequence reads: CASSRGTGAAYPEQYF. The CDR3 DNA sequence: TGTGCCAGCAGCCGCGGGACAGGGGCGGCCTATCCCGAGCAGTACTTC.

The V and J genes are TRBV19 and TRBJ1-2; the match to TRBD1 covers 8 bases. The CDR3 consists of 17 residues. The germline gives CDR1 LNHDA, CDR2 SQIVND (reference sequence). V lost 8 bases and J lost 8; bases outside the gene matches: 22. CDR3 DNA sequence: TGTGCCAGTCAATTCGCCCCGGGGACAGGCTTTGGTGGGGGCTACACCTTC. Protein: CASQFAPGTGFGGGYTF. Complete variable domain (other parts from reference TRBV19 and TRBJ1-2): DGGITQSPKYLFRKEGQNVTLSCEQNLNHDAMYWYRQDPGQGLRLIYYSQIVNDFQKGDIAEGYSVSREKKESFPLTVTSAQKNPTAFYLCASQFAPGTGFGGGYTFGSGTRLTVV.

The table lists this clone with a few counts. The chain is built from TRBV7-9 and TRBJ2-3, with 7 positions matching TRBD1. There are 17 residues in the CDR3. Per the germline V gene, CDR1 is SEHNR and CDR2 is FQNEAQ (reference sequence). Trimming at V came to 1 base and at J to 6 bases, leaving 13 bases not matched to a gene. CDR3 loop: CASSLETGSLLKDTQYF. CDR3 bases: TGTGCCAGCAGCTTAGAGACAGGGAGCTTATTAAAGGATACGCAGTATTTT.

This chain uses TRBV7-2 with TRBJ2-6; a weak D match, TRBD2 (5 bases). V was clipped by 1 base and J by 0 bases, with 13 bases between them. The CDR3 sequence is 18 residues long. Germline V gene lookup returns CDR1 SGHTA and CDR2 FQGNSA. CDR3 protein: CASSLGGLRDSGANVLTF. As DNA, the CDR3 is TGTGCCAGCAGCTTAGGCGGCCTCCGGGACTCTGGGGCCAACGTCCTGACTTTC.

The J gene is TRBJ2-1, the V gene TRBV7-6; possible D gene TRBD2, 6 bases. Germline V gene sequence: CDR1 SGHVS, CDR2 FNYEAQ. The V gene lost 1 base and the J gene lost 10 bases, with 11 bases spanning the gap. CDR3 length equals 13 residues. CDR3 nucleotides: TGTGCCAGCAGCTTAGTGGAGGGAAAGGAGCAGTTCTTC. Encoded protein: CASSLVEGKEQFF.

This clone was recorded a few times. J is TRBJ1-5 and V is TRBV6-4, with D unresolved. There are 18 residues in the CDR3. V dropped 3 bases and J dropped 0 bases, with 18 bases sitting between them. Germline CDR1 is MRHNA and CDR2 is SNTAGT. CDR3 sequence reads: CASSDSAGRVDSNQPQHF. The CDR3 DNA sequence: TGTGCCAGCAGTGATTCCGCAGGTAGAGTAGATAGCAATCAGCCCCAGCATTTT.

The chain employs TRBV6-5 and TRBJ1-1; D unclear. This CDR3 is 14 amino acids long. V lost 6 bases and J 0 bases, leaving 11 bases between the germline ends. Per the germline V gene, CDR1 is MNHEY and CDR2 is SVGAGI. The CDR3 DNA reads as TGTGCCAGCAGACGACACCCCATGAACACTGAAGCTTTCTTT. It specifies CASRRHPMNTEAFF.

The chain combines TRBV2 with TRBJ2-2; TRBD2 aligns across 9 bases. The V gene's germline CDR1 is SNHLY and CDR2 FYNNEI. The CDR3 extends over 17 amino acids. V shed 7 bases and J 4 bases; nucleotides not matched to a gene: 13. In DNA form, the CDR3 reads TGTGCCAGCACGCCGGGGGGCGGGGGGGCTAGCACCGGGGAGCTGTTTTTT. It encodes CASTPGGGGASTGELFF.

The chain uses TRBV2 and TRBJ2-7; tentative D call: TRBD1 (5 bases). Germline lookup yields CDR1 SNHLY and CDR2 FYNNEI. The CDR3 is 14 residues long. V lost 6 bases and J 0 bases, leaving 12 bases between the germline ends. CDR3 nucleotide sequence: TGTGCCAGCAGGGCAGACAGAAACTCCTACGAGCAGTACTTC. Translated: CASRADRNSYEQYF.

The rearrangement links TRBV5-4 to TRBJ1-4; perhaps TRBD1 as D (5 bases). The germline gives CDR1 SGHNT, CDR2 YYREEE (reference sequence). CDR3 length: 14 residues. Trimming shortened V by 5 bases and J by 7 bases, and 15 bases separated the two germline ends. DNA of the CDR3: TGTGCCAGCAGTAGGGGAGGGTTGGGTGAAAAACTGTTTTTT. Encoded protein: CASSRGGLGEKLFF.

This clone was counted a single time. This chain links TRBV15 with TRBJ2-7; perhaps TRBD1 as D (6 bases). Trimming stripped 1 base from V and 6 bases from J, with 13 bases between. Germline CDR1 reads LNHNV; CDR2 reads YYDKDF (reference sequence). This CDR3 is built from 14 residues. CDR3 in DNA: TGTGCCACCAGCAGAGGCCAGGGGCTGGCCGAGCAGTACTTC. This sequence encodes CATSRGQGLAEQYF.

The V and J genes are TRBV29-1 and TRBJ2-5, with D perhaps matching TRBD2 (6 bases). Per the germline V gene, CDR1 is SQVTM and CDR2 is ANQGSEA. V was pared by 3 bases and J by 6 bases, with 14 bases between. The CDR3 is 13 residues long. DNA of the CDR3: TGCAGCGTTGAGAGTGGAACTAGCAAGACCCAGTACTTC. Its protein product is CSVESGTSKTQYF.

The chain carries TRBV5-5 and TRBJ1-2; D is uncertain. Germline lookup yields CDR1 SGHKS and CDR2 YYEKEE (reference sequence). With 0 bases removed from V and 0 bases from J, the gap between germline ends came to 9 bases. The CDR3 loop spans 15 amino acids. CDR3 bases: TGTGCCAGCAGCTTGGTGGCGGAAGCTAACTATGGCTACACCTTC. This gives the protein CASSLVAEANYGYTF.